The TCR beta chain described here comes from a study of blood T cell repertoires in COVID-19. The CDR3 has 11 amino acids. The V and J ends lost 6 bases and 6 bases respectively, with 8 bases between them. Per germline, CDR1 SGHRS and CDR2 YFSETQ. Produced via immunoSEQ multiplex PCR; TCRdb's table is partial and in-frame only. Among a few hundred thousand clones listed, 80% to 90% were seen once. Participant-reported clinical history was the basis for cohort assignment. Each recovered donor of Cohort 3 presented with two negative PCRs, clearance, or symptom resolution. V is TRBV5-1 and J is TRBJ2-3; possible D gene TRBD2, 6 bases. Source material: PBMCs or T cells enriched from blood (not recorded which). This sequence originates from a man in his thirties or forties who had recovered from COVID-19. The CDR3 nucleotides read TGCGCCAGCACACGGGGGGATACGCAGTATTTT. Residues: CASTRGDTQYF.